The rows below give T cell receptor beta chains drawn from one sample of a study of T cells in Graves' hyperthyroidism and ophthalmopathy. TCRdb reprocessed the multiplex PCR reads with MiXCR, giving one entry per CDR3 protein. Of more than 40,000 distinct CDR3 sequences in the sample, 49% were seen once. Sequenced sample: peripheral blood or thyroid tissue (not recorded which). The receptors derive from a woman between 50 and 59 years old with Graves' hyperthyroidism. Both conserved end residues are part of each CDR3. Fields, in order: V gene, J gene, D gene, clone size, CDR3 protein, CDR3 DNA. D genes are given only for firm matches. Clone sizes are given selectively: once, few, many, or a class where the clone is expanded.

>TRBV7-9|TRBJ1-1|.|once
CASSLARSVEAFF
TGTGCCAGCAGCTTAGCGAGGTCCGTTGAAGCTTTCTTT
>TRBV28|TRBJ2-2|TRBD1|.
CASLRTGSTGELFF
TGTGCCAGCCTACGGACAGGGTCCACCGGGGAGCTGTTTTTT
>TRBV7-6|TRBJ2-7|.|few
CASSEVREQYF
TGTGCCAGCAGCGAGGTGAGGGAGCAGTACTTC
>TRBV19|TRBJ1-3|TRBD1|many
CASSTSTGSPSGNTIYF
TGTGCCAGTAGTACTTCGACAGGGAGCCCCTCTGGAAACACCATATATTTT
>TRBV27|TRBJ1-2|.|many
CASASAGFGYTF
TGTGCCAGCGCCTCAGCAGGGTTTGGCTACACCTTC
>TRBV6-9|TRBJ1-2|.|.
CASSGQNNYGYTF
TGTGCCAGCAGCGGACAGAATAACTATGGCTACACCTTC
>TRBV6-5|TRBJ2-7|.|once
CATRGNTGELYF
TGTGCCACCCGGGGGAACACCGGGGAGCTGTACTTC
>TRBV7-8|TRBJ1-2|TRBD1|many
CASSKNAGTANYGYTF
TGTGCCAGCAGCAAAAACGCCGGGACAGCAAACTATGGCTACACCTTC
>TRBV2|TRBJ1-1|.|many
CASSGGPNTEAFF
TGTGCCAGCAGTGGAGGGCCGAACACTGAAGCTTTCTTT
>TRBV6-5|TRBJ2-2|.|.
CASRFVDPGELFF
TGTGCCAGCAGATTCGTAGACCCCGGGGAGCTGTTTTTT
>TRBV10-3|TRBJ2-2|TRBD2|.
CAISWGLTNTGELFF
TGTGCCATCAGTTGGGGACTAACGAACACCGGGGAGCTGTTTTTT
>TRBV7-2|TRBJ1-1|.|.
CASSLGTGPPEAFF
TGTGCCAGCAGCTTAGGGACCGGCCCCCCGGAAGCTTTCTTT
>TRBV7-2|TRBJ1-5|.|medium-sized
CASSATVDGNQPQHF
TGTGCCAGCAGCGCCACAGTTGATGGCAATCAGCCCCAGCATTTT
>TRBV10-2|TRBJ1-2|.|.
CASSGAYYGYTF
TGCGCCAGCAGTGGTGCTTACTATGGCTACACCTTC
>TRBV6-5|TRBJ2-5|.|.
CATLGQQETQYF
TGTGCGACCTTGGGGCAGCAAGAGACCCAGTACTTC
>TRBV6-5|TRBJ1-3|.|many
CASKKGSTDTIYF
TGTGCCAGCAAAAAGGGTTCTACGGACACCATATATTTT
>TRBV7-2|TRBJ2-6|TRBD1|once
CASQGQSSSGANVLTF
TGTGCCAGCCAGGGACAGTCCAGCTCTGGGGCCAACGTCCTGACTTTC
>TRBV7-3|TRBJ2-5|TRBD1|many
CASSWGQGDVRETQYF
TGTGCCAGCAGCTGGGGGCAGGGGGACGTGAGGGAGACCCAGTACTTC
>TRBV6-1|TRBJ2-7|TRBD2|.
CAISPGGSYEQYF
TGTGCCATCAGCCCGGGGGGTTCCTACGAGCAGTACTTC
>TRBV20-1|TRBJ1-2|.|many
CSASPGQGILYGYTF
TGCAGTGCTTCCCCGGGGCAGGGCATCCTCTATGGCTACACCTTC
>TRBV2|TRBJ2-7|TRBD2|.
CASSEHLAGSSYGQYF
TGTGCTAGCAGTGAACACCTAGCGGGGTCCTCCTACGGGCAGTACTTC
>TRBV7-9|TRBJ2-6|TRBD2|.
CASSPGGWRESTGANVLTF
TGTGCCAGCAGCCCCGGGGGGTGGCGGGAGTCTACCGGGGCCAACGTCCTGACTTTC
>TRBV7-3|TRBJ1-2|.|many
CASSPQMDGYTF
TGTGCCAGCAGCCCCCAGATGGATGGCTACACCTTC
>TRBV19|TRBJ2-7|TRBD2|.
CASWGGIEQYF
TGTGCCTCCTGGGGGGGGATCGAGCAGTACTTC
>TRBV29-1|TRBJ1-1|.|.
CSPGHTEAFF
TGCAGCCCCGGACACACTGAAGCTTTCTTT
>TRBV6-2/TRBV6-3|TRBJ2-7|TRBD2|many
CASRGTSGGSYEQYF
TGTGCCAGCAGGGGGACTAGCGGGGGGAGCTACGAGCAGTACTTC
>TRBV2|TRBJ2-7|TRBD2|.
CASSVGLAGSEQYF
TGTGCCAGCAGCGTCGGACTAGCGGGAAGCGAGCAGTACTTC
>TRBV4-1|TRBJ1-2|.|many
CASSQDPGMGYGYTF
TGCGCCAGCAGCCAAGACCCGGGGATGGGCTATGGCTACACCTTC
>TRBV2|TRBJ1-1|.|.
CASSVEWTEAFF
TGTGCCAGCAGTGTTGAGTGGACTGAGGCTTTCTTT
>TRBV28|TRBJ2-2|TRBD1|few
CASGTGNTGELFF
TGTGCCAGCGGGACAGGGAACACCGGGGAGCTGTTTTTT
>TRBV15|TRBJ2-7|.|medium-sized
CATGRGENSYEQYF
TGTGCCACCGGGAGAGGGGAGAACTCCTACGAGCAGTACTTC
>TRBV10-3|TRBJ1-2|TRBD1|.
CAISGGTGSTF
TGTGCCATCAGTGGGGGGACAGGGAGCACCTTC
>TRBV7-2|TRBJ1-1|.|.
CASSLYGRGSTEAFF
TGTGCCAGCAGCTTATACGGCAGGGGTTCCACTGAAGCTTTCTTT
>TRBV28|TRBJ1-5|.|many
CASSFSTRNYQPQHF
TGTGCCAGCAGTTTTTCCACCCGCAATTATCAGCCCCAGCATTTT
>TRBV6-1|TRBJ2-7|.|.
CASSPLAFPGEQYF
TGTGCCAGCAGCCCACTAGCTTTCCCCGGGGAGCAGTACTTC
>TRBV7-9|TRBJ1-2|.|.
CASSPPGTDFSYTF
TGTGCCAGCAGCCCCCCCGGGACGGACTTTAGCTACACCTTC
>TRBV5-1|TRBJ2-7|TRBD1|.
CASSIRGYEQYF
TGTGCCAGCAGTATCAGGGGGTACGAGCAGTACTTC
>TRBV7-6|TRBJ2-7|.|.
CASSLGGRGGSYEQYF
TGTGCCAGCAGCTTAGGAGGGCGGGGAGGATCCTACGAGCAGTACTTC
>TRBV20-1|TRBJ1-1|.|.
CSASVGARRIMNTEAFF
TGCAGTGCTAGTGTGGGGGCCAGAAGAATAATGAACACTGAAGCTTTCTTT
>TRBV20-1|TRBJ2-7|TRBD1|many
CSAALRDRDYEQYF
TGCAGTGCTGCACTCCGGGACAGGGACTACGAGCAGTACTTC
>TRBV20-1|TRBJ1-5|.|few
CSARDMGASNQPQHF
TGCAGTGCTAGAGATATGGGGGCAAGCAATCAGCCCCAGCATTTT
>TRBV5-5|TRBJ2-7|.|.
CASSLGLSRGGVEPYEQYF
TGTGCCAGCAGCTTAGGTTTAAGCCGAGGGGGGGTCGAACCCTACGAGCAGTACTTC
>TRBV2|TRBJ2-6|.|.
CASNGGQLHTEAF
TGTGCCAGCAACGGAGGACAGCTCCACACTGAAGCTTTC
>TRBV7-8|TRBJ2-7|.|many
CASSPRGSYEQYF
TGTGCCAGCAGCCCAAGGGGATCTTACGAGCAGTACTTC